The 5 T cell receptor beta chains below all came from one sample that was sequenced in a study of sequential checkpoint blockade in melanoma. The data were produced by immunoSEQ multiplex PCR, yet TCRdb's version contains in-frame clones alone and is incomplete. The repertoire holds fewer than 20,000 clones, with less than 30% as singletons. Documented treatment: randomized to nivolumab then ipilimumab (arm A) or the reverse (arm B). The sequences come from tumor tissue (inferred from file names), collected from a patient given nivolumab and ipilimumab in sequence. All receptors come from a human donor with melanoma.

This clone has ten or more counts. The J gene is TRBJ2-7, the V gene TRBV11-3; D is undetermined. V was trimmed by 3 bases and J by 7 bases, leaving 16 bases between them. This CDR3 spans 14 amino acids. CDR1 SGHNT and CDR2 YENEEA come from the germline V gene. CDR3 protein: CASSLGLPPLEQYF. The CDR3 DNA reads as TGTGCCAGCAGCTTGGGTTTACCCCCCCTGGAGCAGTACTTC.

A few counts support this clone. V usage is TRBV30 and J usage is TRBJ2-3; D is ambiguous. This CDR3 region has 12 residues. Per the germline V gene, CDR1 is GTSNPN and CDR2 is SVGIG (reference sequence). Trimming cost V 4 bases and J 0 bases, with 5 bases left between them. The CDR3 DNA follows: TGTGCCTGGATTATTAGCACAGATACGCAGTATTTT. Its protein is CAWIISTDTQYF.

The chain has TRBV11-3 and TRBJ1-5; D uncertain. The germline V gene encodes CDR1 SGHNT and CDR2 YENEEA. The CDR3 is 14 amino acids. Trimming removed 8 bases at V and 3 bases at J, with 14 bases between. Here the CDR3 reads CASDLGGSNQPQHF. In DNA, the CDR3 is TGTGCCAGCGATCTGGGAGGGTCCAATCAGCCCCAGCATTTT.

This clone was recorded many times. The V and J genes are TRBV1 and TRBJ2-1; the table's D call, TRBD2, has no DNA check behind it. TRBV1 is labeled a pseudogene. The CDR3 extends over 15 amino acids. The CDR3 sequence: CASGLGTSGGYEQFF. DNA of the CDR3: TGCGCCAGCGGACTGGGGACTAGCGGGGGTTATGAGCAGTTCTTC.

In its sample, this clone was seen a few times. The chain joins TRBV28 to TRBJ1-2; D may be TRBD1 (6 bases). V lost 7 bases and J lost 4, with 19 bases in between. CDR1 is MDHEN and CDR2 is SYDVKM in the germline V gene. The CDR3 has 15 amino acids. The DNA of the CDR3 is TGTGCCAGCATAATGGGGGGACACCTCTCCTATGGCTACACCTTC. It encodes CASIMGGHLSYGYTF.